Listed below are T cell receptor beta chains from one sample, sequenced in a study of graft-versus-host responses after intestinal transplantation. Generated by immunoSEQ multiplex PCR, the TCRdb table keeps only in-frame clones and is missing some. The sample has 15,000 to 20,000 clones; roughly 40% are singletons. The material was alloreactive CD4+ T cells from a mixed lymphocyte reaction culture, obtained before intestinal transplant. The receptor set was obtained from a human patient who received an intestinal transplant. CDR3s include the opening cysteine and the closing phenylalanine or tryptophan. The D gene is left open where the match is weak. Size tells how often a clone was seen (once, few, many) or the class of an expanded clone, and some rows leave it out.

d_call j_call v_call clone_size cdr3_nt cdr3_aa
. TRBJ1-5 TRBV2 . TGTGCCAGCAAGTCACGGGGCTGGAATCAGCCCCAGCATTTT CASKSRGWNQPQHF
. TRBJ1-5 TRBV19 . TGTGCCAGTAGTATAGGCGAGAGAGTCAGTCAGCCCCAGCATTTT CASSIGERVSQPQHF
. TRBJ1-3 TRBV6-1 few TGTGCCAGCAGGGACTCTGGAAACACCATATATTTT CASRDSGNTIYF
. TRBJ1-1 TRBV6-1 . TGTGCCAGCAGTTGGGCCCCAGGAGATGAAGCTTTCTTT CASSWAPGDEAFF
TRBD1 TRBJ1-6 TRBV2 few TGTGCCAGCAGACAACGGACAGGGGGGGGTTCACCCCTCCACTTT CASRQRTGGGSPLHF
. TRBJ1-1 TRBV14 few TGTGCCAGCAGCCTTGGGCCAAGGTCGGCTGAAGCTTTCTTT CASSLGPRSAEAFF
. TRBJ1-3 TRBV18 . TGTGCCAGCTCAATACGGGATCCCTCTGGAAACACCATATATTTT CASSIRDPSGNTIYF
. TRBJ2-1 TRBV4-2 few TGTGCCAGCAGCCAAAATCGTGCGGCGGGGAGGAGCTCCTACAATGAGCAGTTCTTC CASSQNRAAGRSSYNEQFF
. TRBJ1-2 TRBV11-2 once TGTGCCAGCAGCTTAGAAGGGAGAGGCTACACCTTC CASSLEGRGYTF
. TRBJ2-7 TRBV7-8 . TGTGCCAGCAGCAGACAGAGCTACGAGCAGTACTTC CASSRQSYEQYF
. TRBJ1-1 TRBV19 . TGTGCCAGTACTCCTTCCGCGGGACGGCGGAACACTGAAGCTTTCTTT CASTPSAGRRNTEAFF
. TRBJ1-2 TRBV11-2 . TGTGCCAGCAGCTTAGTCCCGCAGCCTGGGAGTGGCTACACCTTC CASSLVPQPGSGYTF
. TRBJ1-2 TRBV10-3 . TGTGCCATCAGGGACCGTATGGCTAACTATGGCTACACCTTC CAIRDRMANYGYTF
. TRBJ2-5 TRBV7-2 . TGTGCCAGCAGCTTAGGGAGCGGAGGGCCAGAGACCCAGTACTTC CASSLGSGGPETQYF
. TRBJ1-2 TRBV7-9 . TGTGCCAGCAGCGACCAGCAGGGTTTTAATGGCTACACCTTC CASSDQQGFNGYTF
TRBD1 TRBJ2-1 TRBV11-2 few TGTGCCAGCAGCTACCGAAGACCGGGACAGACCTATGCCGATGAGCAGTTCTTC CASSYRRPGQTYADEQFF
. TRBJ1-2 TRBV6-9 . TGTGCCAGCAGCCCCTCAGGAAGCTATGGCTACACCTTC CASSPSGSYGYTF
TRBD2 TRBJ2-3 TRBV2 . TGTGCCAGCAGTATCCGGGACGGGGGGTCTGCGCAGTATTTT CASSIRDGGSAQYF
. TRBJ1-3 TRBV12-5 . TGTGCTAGTGGCTCAGAGTTATTCTCTGGAAACACCATATATTTT CASGSELFSGNTIYF
TRBD1 TRBJ1-4 TRBV5-1 . TGCGCCTCCATGAGAGACAGGGTTGGAGAAAAACTGTTTTTT CASMRDRVGEKLFF
TRBD1 TRBJ1-2 TRBV5-6 . TGTGCCAGCAGTTTCCCGGGACAGGGTGGCTACACCTTC CASSFPGQGGYTF
TRBD2 TRBJ2-3 TRBV19 . TGTGCCAGTAGTATGTGGGGTGGGGGGGCTAGCGGGGGAGCAGATACGCAGTATTTT CASSMWGGGASGGADTQYF
. TRBJ2-5 TRBV5-6 medium-sized TGTGCCAGCAGCTTCCAGGGTAACAGGGAGACCCAGTACTTC CASSFQGNRETQYF
. TRBJ1-2 TRBV6-5 few TGTGCCAGCAGTTTCAACAGTCTTAACTATGGCTACACCTTC CASSFNSLNYGYTF
. TRBJ2-3 TRBV4-2 . TGTGCCAGCAGCCCCTCAAGGGGCCTGTACACAGATACGCAGTATTTT CASSPSRGLYTDTQYF
TRBD1 TRBJ1-4 TRBV5-1 few TGCGCCAGCAGCCCGGACAGGGGGAATAATGAAAAACTGTTTTTT CASSPDRGNNEKLFF
TRBD1 TRBJ2-5 TRBV6-6 . TGTGCCAGCAGTCACACCGGGACAGAGGGAGAGACCCAGTACTTC CASSHTGTEGETQYF
TRBD2 TRBJ2-5 TRBV19 few TGTGCCAGTAGCACCGAGCGGGGTAGAGAGACCCAGTACTTC CASSTERGRETQYF
. TRBJ2-7 TRBV6-5 few TGTGCCAGCAGTTCCCCCCCCTTGAAGCAGTACTTC CASSSPPLKQYF
. TRBJ1-2 TRBV5-6 . TGTGCCAGCAGCTTGGGAGGGGGCTACACCTTC CASSLGGGYTF
TRBD1 TRBJ1-5 TRBV7-2 . TGTGCCAGCAGCTCCGTTTCGGGACAGGGGTTTGCTAGCAATCAGCCCCAGCATTTT CASSSVSGQGFASNQPQHF
. TRBJ2-6 TRBV5-4 once TGTGCCAGCAGCCCCCCCGGACGACCCGCCTCTGGGGCCAACGTCCTGACTTTC CASSPPGRPASGANVLTF
. TRBJ2-7 TRBV5-8 . TGTGCCAGCAGCTCGGGACGGCCCTACGAGCAGTACTTC CASSSGRPYEQYF
. TRBJ1-1 TRBV11-2 . TGTGCCAGCAGCTTAGAGCTCAACAGGGCTTTCTTT CASSLELNRAFF
. TRBJ2-5 TRBV5-1 . TGCGCCAGCAGCTTGGTGGGTGTTTCAGGGACAAGGGAGCAGTACTTC CASSLVGVSGTREQYF
TRBD1 TRBJ2-7 TRBV2 . TGTGCCAGCAGCCATCGGGACAGGCGCTCCTACGAGCAGTACTTC CASSHRDRRSYEQYF
. TRBJ1-3 TRBV19 . TGTGCCAGTAGTATGCCGGGGACCCCTGGAAACACCATATATTTT CASSMPGTPGNTIYF
. TRBJ1-1 TRBV7-9 . TGTGCCAGCAATCGGTGGGGGACTGAAGCTTTCTTT CASNRWGTEAFF
. TRBJ1-1 TRBV5-1 few TGCGCCAGCAGCTTGGGATGGGCCAACACTGAAGCTTTCTTT CASSLGWANTEAFF
. TRBJ1-3 TRBV5-1 . TGCGCCAGCAGCTTAGCGGGGCGCCATTCTGGAAACACCATATATTTT CASSLAGRHSGNTIYF
TRBD1 TRBJ2-7 TRBV28 . TGTGCCAGTCAGGGACAGGGTCTATACGAGCAGTACTTC CASQGQGLYEQYF
TRBD1 TRBJ1-2 TRBV5-1 . TGCGCCAGCAGCTTGGGGGACAGGGGACGGAACTATGGCTACACCTTC CASSLGDRGRNYGYTF
TRBD2 TRBJ2-7 TRBV6-5 few TGTGCCAGTACGGAGCGGGGACCTACTTACGAGCAGTACTTC CASTERGPTYEQYF
. TRBJ1-5 TRBV4-1 few TGCGCCAGCAGCCAAGTCCCGGGACGGCATCAGCCCCAGCATTTT CASSQVPGRHQPQHF
. TRBJ1-5 TRBV6-5 few TGTGCCAGCAGCGTGCGCAGGAGTAATCAGCCCCAGCATTTT CASSVRRSNQPQHF
. TRBJ1-1 TRBV6-5 once TGTGCCAGCAGCTCAAACACTGAAGCTTTCTTT CASSSNTEAFF
TRBD1 TRBJ2-2 TRBV6-5 . TGTGCCAGCAATGCCGACAGGGTGGGCACCGGGGAGCTGTTTTTT CASNADRVGTGELFF
TRBD2 TRBJ2-1 TRBV7-9 . TGTGCCAGCAGCCCCGCGGGACTAGCGAATGAGCAGTTCTTC CASSPAGLANEQFF
TRBD1 TRBJ1-6 TRBV10-1 . TGCGCCGGGACAGGAGTAGATAATTCACCCCTCCACTTT CAGTGVDNSPLHF
. TRBJ1-2 TRBV5-1 . TGCGCCAGCAGCTTGGCCACAGGGAGGAACTATGGCTACACCTTC CASSLATGRNYGYTF
. TRBJ1-5 TRBV27 . TGTGCCAGCAGTTTATTCCGGGGATCGGGCAATCAGCCCCAGCATTTT CASSLFRGSGNQPQHF
. TRBJ1-3 TRBV11-2 once TGTGCCAGCAGCTTGGAAAGGGGAAACACCATATATTTT CASSLERGNTIYF